This TCR beta chain appears in the sequencing data of a study of T cell responses to AZD1222 COVID-19 vaccine. Profiled with immunoSEQ multiplex PCR; TCRdb holds only in-frame clones, not every one. The sample yields about 66,000 clones, more than 85% seen once. Germline CDR1 LNHDA, CDR2 SQIVND (reference sequence). Trimming shortened V by 6 bases and J by 12 bases, and 17 bases separated the two germline ends. The CDR3 is made up of 13 amino acids. The clonotype comes from an adult in good health. Sequencing used peripheral blood, obtained on day 0 of AZD1222 vaccination. The V gene is TRBV19, the J gene TRBJ1-4; D gene unclear. The CDR3: CASRSGNNVELFF. CDR3 DNA sequence: TGTGCCAGTAGGTCTGGGAATAATGTGGAACTGTTTTTT.